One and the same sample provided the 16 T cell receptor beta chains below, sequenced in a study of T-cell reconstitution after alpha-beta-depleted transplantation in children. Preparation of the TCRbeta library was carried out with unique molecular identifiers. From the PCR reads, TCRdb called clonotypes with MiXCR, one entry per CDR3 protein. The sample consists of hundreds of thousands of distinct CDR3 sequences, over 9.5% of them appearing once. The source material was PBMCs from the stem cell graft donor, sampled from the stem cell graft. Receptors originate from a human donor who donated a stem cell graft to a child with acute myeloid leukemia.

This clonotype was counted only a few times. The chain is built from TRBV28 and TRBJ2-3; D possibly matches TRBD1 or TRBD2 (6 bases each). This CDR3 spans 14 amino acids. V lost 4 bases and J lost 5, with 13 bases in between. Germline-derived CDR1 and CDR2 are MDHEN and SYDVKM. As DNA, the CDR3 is TGTGCCAGCAGTTCCCCCGGGGGCTTAGATACGCAGTATTTT. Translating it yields CASSSPGGLDTQYF.

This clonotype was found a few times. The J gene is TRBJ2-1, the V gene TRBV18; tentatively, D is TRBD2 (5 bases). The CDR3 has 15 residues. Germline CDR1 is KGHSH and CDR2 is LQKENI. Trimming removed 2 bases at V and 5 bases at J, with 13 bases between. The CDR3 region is CASSPNFGLDNEQFF. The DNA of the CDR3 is TGTGCCAGCTCACCAAACTTCGGACTTGACAATGAGCAGTTCTTC.

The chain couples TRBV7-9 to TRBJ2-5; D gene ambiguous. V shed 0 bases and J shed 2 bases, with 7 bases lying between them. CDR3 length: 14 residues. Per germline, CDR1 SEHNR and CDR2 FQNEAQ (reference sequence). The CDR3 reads CASSLALNQETQYF. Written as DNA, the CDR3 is TGTGCCAGCAGCTTAGCGTTGAATCAAGAGACCCAGTACTTC.

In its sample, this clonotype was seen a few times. The CDR3 DNA is TGCAGTGCAAAGACGGGACAGGGGAACGAGCAGTACTTC. Encoded protein: CSAKTGQGNEQYF. The rearrangement links TRBV20-1 to TRBJ2-7; 10 positions agree with TRBD1. Trimming took 6 bases from V and 5 from J; bases not matched to a gene: 7. The CDR3 runs to 13 residues. The germline CDR1 and CDR2 sequences are DFQATT and SNEGSKA (reference sequence).

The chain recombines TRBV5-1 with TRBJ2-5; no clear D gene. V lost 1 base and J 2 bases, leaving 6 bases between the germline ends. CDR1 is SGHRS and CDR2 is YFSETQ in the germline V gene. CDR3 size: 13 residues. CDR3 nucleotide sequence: TGCGCCAGCAGCTTGCCCCCACAAGAGACCCAGTACTTC. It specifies CASSLPPQETQYF.

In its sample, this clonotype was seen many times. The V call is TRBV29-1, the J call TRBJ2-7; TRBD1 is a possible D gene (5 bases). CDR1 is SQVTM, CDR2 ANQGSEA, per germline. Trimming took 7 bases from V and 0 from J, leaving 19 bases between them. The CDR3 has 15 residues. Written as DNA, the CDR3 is TGCAGCGCCGGACGGTGGGGCCTACGCTCCTACGAGCAGTACTTC. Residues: CSAGRWGLRSYEQYF.

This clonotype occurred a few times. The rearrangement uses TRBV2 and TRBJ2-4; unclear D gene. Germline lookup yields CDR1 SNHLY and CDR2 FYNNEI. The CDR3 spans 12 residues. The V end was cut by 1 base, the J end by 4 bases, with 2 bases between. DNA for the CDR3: TGTGCCAGCAGTGAAGGGAAAAACATTCAGTACTTC. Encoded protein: CASSEGKNIQYF.

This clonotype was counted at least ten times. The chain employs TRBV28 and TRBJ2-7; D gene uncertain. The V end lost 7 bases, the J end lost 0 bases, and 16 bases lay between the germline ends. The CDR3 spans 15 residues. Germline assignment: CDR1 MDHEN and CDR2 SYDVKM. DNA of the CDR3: TGTGCCAGCAAGAACCCCACGCCCAGCTCCTACGAGCAGTACTTC. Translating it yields CASKNPTPSSYEQYF.

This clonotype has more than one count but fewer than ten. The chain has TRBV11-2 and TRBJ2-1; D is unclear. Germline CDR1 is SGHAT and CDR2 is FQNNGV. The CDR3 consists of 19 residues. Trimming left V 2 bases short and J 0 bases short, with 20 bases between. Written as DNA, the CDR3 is TGTGCCAGCAGCTTAAGGAGACCGACTGGCCTTATCTCCTACAATGAGCAGTTCTTC. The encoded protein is CASSLRRPTGLISYNEQFF.

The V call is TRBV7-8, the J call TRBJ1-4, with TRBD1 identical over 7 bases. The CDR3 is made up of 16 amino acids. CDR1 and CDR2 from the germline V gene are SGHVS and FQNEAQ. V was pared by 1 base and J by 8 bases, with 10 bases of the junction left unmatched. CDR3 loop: CASSLVTGTVNEKLFF. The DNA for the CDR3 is TGTGCCAGCAGCTTAGTGACCGGGACAGTCAACGAAAAACTGTTTTTT.

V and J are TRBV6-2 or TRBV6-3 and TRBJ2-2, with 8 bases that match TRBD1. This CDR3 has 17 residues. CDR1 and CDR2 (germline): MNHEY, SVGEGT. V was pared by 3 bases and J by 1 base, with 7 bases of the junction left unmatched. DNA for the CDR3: TGTGCCAGCAGTTATAGCTCCGGGACAGGGAACACCGGGGAGCTGTTTTTT. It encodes CASSYSSGTGNTGELFF.

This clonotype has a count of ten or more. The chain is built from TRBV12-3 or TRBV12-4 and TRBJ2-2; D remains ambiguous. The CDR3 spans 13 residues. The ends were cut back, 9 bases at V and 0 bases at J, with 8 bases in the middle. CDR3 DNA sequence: TGTGCCAGTCGGGCTTCGAACACCGGGGAGCTGTTTTTT. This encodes CASRASNTGELFF.

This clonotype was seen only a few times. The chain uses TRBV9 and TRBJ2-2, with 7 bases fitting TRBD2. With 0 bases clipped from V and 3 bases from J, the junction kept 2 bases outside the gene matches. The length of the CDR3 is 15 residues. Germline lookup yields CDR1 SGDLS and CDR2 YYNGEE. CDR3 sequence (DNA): TGTGCCAGCAGCGTAGAAGGGAGGGACACCGGGGAGCTGTTTTTT. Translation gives CASSVEGRDTGELFF.

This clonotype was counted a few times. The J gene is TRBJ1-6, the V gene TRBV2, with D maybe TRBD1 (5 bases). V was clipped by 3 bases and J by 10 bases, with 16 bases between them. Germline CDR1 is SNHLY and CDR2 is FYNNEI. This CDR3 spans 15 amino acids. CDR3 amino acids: CASSEDRGMGSPLHF. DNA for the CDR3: TGTGCCAGCAGTGAGGATCGGGGGATGGGGTCACCCCTCCACTTT.

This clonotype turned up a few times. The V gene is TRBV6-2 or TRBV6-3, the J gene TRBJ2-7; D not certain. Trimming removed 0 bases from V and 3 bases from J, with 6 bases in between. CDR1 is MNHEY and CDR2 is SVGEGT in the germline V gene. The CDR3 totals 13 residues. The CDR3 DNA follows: TGTGCCAGCAGTTACTCACTGGGCTACGAGCAGTACTTC. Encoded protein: CASSYSLGYEQYF.

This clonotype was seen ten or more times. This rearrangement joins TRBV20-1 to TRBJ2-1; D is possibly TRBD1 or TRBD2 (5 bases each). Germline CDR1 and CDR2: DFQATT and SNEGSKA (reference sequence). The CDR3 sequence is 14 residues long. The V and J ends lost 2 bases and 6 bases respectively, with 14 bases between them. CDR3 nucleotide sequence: TGCAGTGCTAGATTCGGGACCTCCCCCAATGAGCAGTTCTTC. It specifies CSARFGTSPNEQFF.